This T cell receptor (beta chain) is from a study of blood T cell repertoires in COVID-19. Clones were read by immunoSEQ multiplex PCR, and TCRdb kept only the in-frame ones, dropping some. Among around 30,000 clones listed, roughly nine tenths were seen once. Input material: peripheral blood. The TCR was taken from a man in his 60s with acute or convalescent COVID-19.

The CDR3 nucleotides are TGTGCCAGCAGTCCCTCAGAGGGCTATGGCTACACCTTC. Its protein is CASSPSEGYGYTF. V and J are TRBV6-5 and TRBJ1-2; D is ambiguous. Looked up from germline, CDR1 is MNHEY and CDR2 is SVGAGI. V was trimmed by 5 bases and J by 4 bases, leaving 11 bases between them. The CDR3 has 13 amino acids.